These 30 T cell receptor beta chains were sequenced from one sample in a study of blood T cells in healthy people across ages. It was with a sample-barcoded 5' primer and a J-beta primer mix that a second PCR of roughly 6 to 11 cycles was run. TCRdb recomputed calls from the 5' RACE reads with MiXCR, one row per CDR3 protein. In the table there are about 1.4 million distinct CDR3 sequences, 55% to 75% of which are singletons. The sequenced material came from blood. These receptors were obtained from a man between 18 and 29 years old in good health.

The chain uses TRBV4-3 and TRBJ1-6; D perhaps matches TRBD1 (5 bases). V lost 0 bases and J lost 7, with 19 bases in between. Germline V CDR1 and CDR2: LGHNA, YSLEER. CDR3 length equals 18 residues. The CDR3: CASSQDWKPGGGNSPLHF. The CDR3, as DNA: TGCGCCAGCAGCCAAGATTGGAAGCCGGGCGGGGGAAATTCACCCCTCCACTTT.

The chain carries TRBV28 and TRBJ2-1, with 11 bases matching TRBD1. The CDR3 loop spans 16 amino acids. Germline-derived CDR1 and CDR2 are MDHEN and SYDVKM. V gave up 4 bases and J gave up 6 bases; unmatched junction bases: 8. The CDR3 bases are TGTGCCAGCAGTTCCTCGGGACAGGGGGTAGTCAATGAGCAGTTCTTC. Its protein product is CASSSSGQGVVNEQFF.

The chain couples TRBV20-1 to TRBJ1-5, with 8 bases that match TRBD1. CDR1 is DFQATT and CDR2 is SNEGSKA in the germline V gene (reference sequence). V dropped 6 bases and J dropped 3; count of bases not matched to a gene: 4. The CDR3 contains 13 residues. The chain's CDR3 is CSAEDRVNQPQHF. The CDR3, as DNA: TGCAGTGCGGAGGACAGGGTCAATCAGCCCCAGCATTTT.

DNA of the CDR3: TGTGCTAGTGGGCCTGACAGGGCCCGAGACTACACCTTC. Its protein is CASGPDRARDYTF. The chain links TRBV12-5 to TRBJ1-2; TRBD1 matches at 7 bases. The CDR3 consists of 13 residues. Germline trimming cut 6 bases from V and 10 bases from J; bases unmatched to any gene: 11. Germline V CDR1 and CDR2: LGHNT, FRNRAP. Together with reference TRBV12-5 and TRBJ1-2, the CDR3 gives the full variable domain: DARVTQTPRHKVTEMGQEVTMRCQPILGHNTVFWYRQTMMQGLELLAYFRNRAPLDDSGMPKDRFSAEMPDATLATLKIQPSEPRDSAVYFCASGPDRARDYTFGSGTRLTVV.

The V gene is TRBV4-2, the J gene TRBJ2-1, with D possibly TRBD2 on 6 matching bases. The J call may be in error: the DNA end matches TRBJ2-7 better. From germline, CDR1 is LGHNA and CDR2 YNFKEQ. The length of the CDR3 is 15 residues. CDR3 loop: CASSQEPADYNEQYF. The CDR3 coding sequence is TGTGCCAGCAGCCAAGAGCCAGCGGACTACAATGAGCAGTACTTC.

The chain is built from TRBV11-2 and TRBJ2-3; 8 positions match TRBD2. CDR1 is SGHAT and CDR2 is FQNNGV in the germline V gene. The V gene end was trimmed by 5 bases and the J gene end by 0 bases; junction bases not matched to a gene: 22. The CDR3 loop spans 21 amino acids. The CDR3 DNA sequence: TGTGCCAGCAGCCCCAGACGACTAGCGAGTACCAAACCCATTAGCACAGATACGCAGTATTTT. Translated, it gives CASSPRRLASTKPISTDTQYF.

The chain uses TRBV27 and TRBJ1-6, with no clear D. Germline assignment: CDR1 MNHEY and CDR2 SMNVEV (reference sequence). Trimming stripped 6 bases from V and 6 bases from J, with 18 bases between. The CDR3 is 16 residues long. CDR3 sequence: CASRPSGRAVNSPLHF. CDR3 DNA: TGTGCCAGCAGGCCCTCCGGGAGAGCGGTTAATTCACCCCTCCACTTT.

The chain couples TRBV3-1 to TRBJ2-1; weak D call: TRBD2 (6 bases). The germline V gene has CDR1 LGHDT and CDR2 YNNKEL (reference sequence). Trimming took off 3 bases at V and 8 bases at J, with 26 bases between the two ends. The CDR3 extends over 18 amino acids. CDR3 amino acids: CASSHGGASGTARDEQFF. The CDR3 nucleotides read TGTGCCAGCAGCCACGGGGGAGCGTCGGGGACGGCGCGTGATGAGCAGTTCTTC.

This sequence joins TRBV4-1 and TRBJ1-2; D gene uncertain. With 4 bases removed from V and 0 bases from J, the gap between germline ends came to 12 bases. Per germline, CDR1 MGHRA and CDR2 YSYEKL. CDR3 length equals 15 residues. For the CDR3, the DNA is TGCGCCAGCAGCCCCTACTTGGACTCTAACTATGGCTACACCTTC. Protein sequence: CASSPYLDSNYGYTF.

This clonotype has a handful of counts. The rearrangement uses TRBV10-3 and TRBJ2-7, with D unclear. Trimming stripped 6 bases from V and 3 bases from J, with 9 bases between. This CDR3 has 12 residues. Germline values: CDR1 ENHRY, CDR2 SYGVKD. The chain's CDR3 is CAISRLGYEQYF. The CDR3 DNA sequence: TGTGCCATCAGCCGCTTGGGCTACGAGCAGTACTTC.

This clonotype was observed a few times. V and J are TRBV7-9 and TRBJ2-1; 7 bases map to TRBD1. Trimming removed 3 bases from V and 11 bases from J; junction bases left unmatched: 4. Germline V gene data show CDR1 as SEHNR and CDR2 as FQNEAQ (reference sequence). The CDR3 runs 12 residues. CDR3 in DNA: TGTGCCAGCAGCTTCCCACAGGGGAAGCAGTTCTTC. This translates into CASSFPQGKQFF.

The chain is built from TRBV12-3 or TRBV12-4 and TRBJ2-2; TRBD1 matches at 7 bases. The CDR3 length is 13 residues. V dropped 5 bases and J dropped 7; count of bases not matched to a gene: 4. CDR3 amino acids: CASSLQGVGELFF. The DNA of the CDR3 is TGTGCCAGCAGTCTTCAGGGGGTCGGGGAGCTGTTTTTT.

This clonotype has more than one count but fewer than ten. V is TRBV7-2 and J is TRBJ2-5; D might be TRBD1 (6 bases). The assigned J gene may be wrong: the sequence end matches TRBJ2-7 better. CDR1 and CDR2 from the germline V gene are SGHTA and FQGNSA. The CDR3 totals 14 residues. CDR3 sequence reads: CASSFRQAYYEQYF. The CDR3 region has the DNA TGTGCCAGCAGCTTTCGACAGGCATACTACGAGCAGTACTTC.

This rearrangement joins TRBV12-3 or TRBV12-4 to TRBJ1-2; no clear D. This CDR3 is built from 15 residues. V dropped 2 bases and J dropped 6 bases, with 16 bases sitting between them. CDR3 sequence: CASSLRGRGVHGYTF. As DNA, the CDR3 is TGTGCCAGCAGTTTACGAGGGCGGGGTGTCCATGGCTACACCTTC.

The V and J genes are TRBV4-1 and TRBJ2-3; D unclear. The V end was cut by 4 bases, the J end by 4 bases, with 12 bases between. This CDR3 contains 14 residues. CDR1 and CDR2 (germline): MGHRA, YSYEKL. This chain's CDR3 is CASSPPGLPDTQYF. The CDR3 DNA sequence: TGCGCCAGCAGCCCCCCTGGGCTGCCAGATACGCAGTATTTT.

This chain's CDR3 is CASSLEGHGYTF. The CDR3 nucleotides read TGCGCCAGCAGCTTGGAGGGCCATGGCTACACCTTC. The V and J genes are TRBV5-1 and TRBJ1-2; D is unresolved. The CDR3 is 12 amino acids. V lost 0 bases and J lost 6, with 6 bases in between. Germline V gene sequence: CDR1 SGHRS, CDR2 YFSETQ. Using reference TRBV5-1 and TRBJ1-2 for the parts outside the CDR3, the full variable domain is KAGVTQTPRYLIKTRGQQVTLSCSPISGHRSVSWYQQTPGQGLQFLFEYFSETQRNKGNFPGRFSGRQFSNSRSEMNVSTLELGDSALYLCASSLEGHGYTFGSGTRLTVV.

There are a few counts of this clonotype. This chain links TRBV7-2 with TRBJ2-3, with TRBD2 matching over 12 bases. The J segment lost 4 bases and the V segment lost 3 bases, leaving 2 bases of the junction unmatched. Germline V gene lookup returns CDR1 SGHTA and CDR2 FQGNSA. CDR3 length: 15 amino acids. CDR3 nucleotide sequence: TGTGCCAGCAGCTTGACTAGCGGGGGATCAGATACGCAGTATTTT. Protein: CASSLTSGGSDTQYF.

This chain uses TRBV6-5 with TRBJ1-1; tentative D call: TRBD1 (6 bases). The germline V gene has CDR1 MNHEY and CDR2 SVGAGI. V was pared by 5 bases and J by 5 bases, with 21 bases between. The CDR3 sequence is 16 residues long. This CDR3 reads CASSPYWGRDVTEAFF. The CDR3 bases are TGTGCCAGCAGTCCCTATTGGGGGCGCGATGTGACTGAAGCTTTCTTT.

J is TRBJ1-1 and V is TRBV7-2, with TRBD1 identical over 7 bases. The germline gives CDR1 SGHTA, CDR2 FQGNSA. Losses at the gene ends were 3 bases for V and 0 bases for J; bases not matched to a gene: 7. CDR3 size: 16 residues. The CDR3 nucleotides are TGTGCCAGCAGCTTGTGGGACAGACTCATGAACACTGAAGCTTTCTTT. It codes for CASSLWDRLMNTEAFF. Using reference TRBV7-2 and TRBJ1-1 for the parts outside the CDR3, the full variable domain is GAGVSQSPSNKVTEKGKDVELRCDPISGHTALYWYRQSLGQGLEFLIYFQGNSAPDKSGLPSDRFSAERTGGSVSTLTIQRTQQEDSAVYLCASSLWDRLMNTEAFFGQGTRLTVV.

V and J are TRBV25-1 and TRBJ2-7, with 7 bases that match TRBD2. Unmatched junction bases numbered 17, after V lost 10 bases and J lost 2 bases. The CDR3 runs 16 residues. Germline CDR1 reads MGHDK; CDR2 reads SYGVNS. The CDR3 coding sequence is TGTGCCACCACCGGAGAAGGTTCTAGCGGTACCTACGAGCAGTACTTC. As protein: CATTGEGSSGTYEQYF.

This clonotype was seen a few times. This sequence joins TRBV20-1 and TRBJ2-7, with TRBD2 matching over 9 bases. The CDR3 consists of 17 residues. The V and J ends lost 3 bases and 5 bases, in that order; junction bases with no gene match: 17. Germline V gene data show CDR1 as DFQATT and CDR2 as SNEGSKA (reference sequence). In nucleotides, the CDR3 is TGCAGTGCTAGTAACGCGGGAGGGTTCATATCAACTAACGAGCAGTACTTC. Translated, it gives CSASNAGGFISTNEQYF.

This clonotype was observed a single time. In DNA, the CDR3 is TGTGCCAGCAGCCAAGATCCTGGGCAGGGCTACACCTTC. Encoded protein: CASSQDPGQGYTF. This chain uses TRBV4-2 with TRBJ1-2; D remains unclear. This CDR3 is built from 13 residues. The V and J ends lost 0 bases and 8 bases respectively, with 10 bases between them. In germline, CDR1 is LGHNA, CDR2 YNFKEQ.

This chain uses TRBV29-1 with TRBJ2-6, with 7 bases that match TRBD1. Unmatched junction bases numbered 10, after V lost 5 bases and J lost 0 bases. Germline CDR1 and CDR2: SQVTM and ANQGSEA. This CDR3 is built from 17 residues. This CDR3 reads CSVQPTGLSSGANVLTF. The CDR3 nucleotides are TGCAGCGTTCAGCCGACAGGGCTTAGCTCTGGGGCCAACGTCCTGACTTTC.

The rearrangement joins TRBV7-3 to TRBJ2-1; TRBD2 is a possible D gene (5 bases). Trimming stripped 1 base from V and 2 bases from J, with 9 bases between. Germline-derived CDR1 and CDR2 are SGHTA and FQGTGA. CDR3 length: 15 residues. The CDR3 protein is CASSLRSGAYNEQFF. CDR3 coding DNA: TGTGCCAGCAGCTTAAGAAGCGGTGCCTACAATGAGCAGTTCTTC.

The chain carries TRBV28 and TRBJ2-5; perhaps TRBD1 as D (6 bases). The J call may be in error: the DNA end matches TRBJ2-7 better. Germline CDR1 is MDHEN and CDR2 is SYDVKM. This CDR3 comprises 18 residues. CDR3 protein: CASSLAPVGAGVGNEQYF. CDR3 DNA: TGTGCCAGCAGTTTGGCTCCGGTGGGGGCCGGGGTGGGAAACGAGCAGTACTTC.

A single count supports this clonotype. The chain links TRBV20-1 to TRBJ1-2; TRBD1 agrees at 7 bases. Per the germline V gene, CDR1 is DFQATT and CDR2 is SNEGSKA (reference sequence). The CDR3 runs to 16 residues. With 0 bases clipped from V and 4 bases from J, the junction kept 11 bases outside the gene matches. CDR3 residues: CSARDSGRQGSYGYTF. In nucleotides, the CDR3 is TGCAGTGCTAGAGATTCGGGCAGACAGGGCAGCTATGGCTACACCTTC.

The chain joins TRBV11-2 to TRBJ1-2; D ambiguous. The V gene lost 5 bases and the J gene lost 5 bases, with 15 bases spanning the gap. There are 14 residues in the CDR3. CDR1 is SGHAT and CDR2 is FQNNGV in the germline V gene. The CDR3 is CASSPARPTYGYTF. DNA for the CDR3: TGTGCCAGCAGCCCCGCGAGGCCTACATATGGCTACACCTTC. The variable domain in full, completed from reference TRBV11-2 and TRBJ1-2, reads EAGVAQSPRYKIIEKRQSVAFWCNPISGHATLYWYQQILGQGPKLLIQFQNNGVVDDSQLPKDRFSAERLKGVDSTLKIQPAKLEDSAVYLCASSPARPTYGYTFGSGTRLTVV.

This clonotype was seen a handful of times. The CDR3 DNA reads TGTGCCAGCAGCCAATGGACAGGGAACGAGCAGTACTTC. Its translation: CASSQWTGNEQYF. This sequence joins TRBV7-9 and TRBJ2-7, with TRBD1 matching 8 bases. The CDR3 length is 13 residues. After removal of 5 bases from V and 5 bases from J, the junction contained 5 bases not matched to a gene. From germline, CDR1 is SEHNR and CDR2 FQNEAQ (reference sequence).

This clonotype has a handful of counts. The CDR3 sequence is CASSSDRGKDTQYF. The CDR3 nucleotides read TGTGCCAGCAGTTCCGACAGGGGGAAAGATACGCAGTATTTT. This sequence joins TRBV28 and TRBJ2-3; the match to TRBD1 covers 9 bases. This CDR3 is built from 14 residues. Losses at the gene ends were 4 bases for V and 5 bases for J; bases not matched to a gene: 4. CDR1 MDHEN and CDR2 SYDVKM come from the germline V gene. Full variable domain (rest looked up from reference TRBV28 and TRBJ2-3): DVKVTQSSRYLVKRTGEKVFLECVQDMDHENMFWYRQDPGLGLRLIYFSYDVKMKEKGDIPEGYSVSREKKERFSLILESASTNQTSMYLCASSSDRGKDTQYFGPGTRLTVL.

The chain couples TRBV6-6 to TRBJ2-1; D perhaps matches TRBD1 (6 bases). This CDR3 comprises 13 residues. Trimming removed 11 bases from V and 4 bases from J, with 15 bases in between. Germline CDR1 reads MNHNY; CDR2 reads SVGAGI (reference sequence). CDR3 bases: TGTGCCGGAGGCGGACAGTATTACAATGAGCAGTTCTTC. This encodes CAGGGQYYNEQFF.